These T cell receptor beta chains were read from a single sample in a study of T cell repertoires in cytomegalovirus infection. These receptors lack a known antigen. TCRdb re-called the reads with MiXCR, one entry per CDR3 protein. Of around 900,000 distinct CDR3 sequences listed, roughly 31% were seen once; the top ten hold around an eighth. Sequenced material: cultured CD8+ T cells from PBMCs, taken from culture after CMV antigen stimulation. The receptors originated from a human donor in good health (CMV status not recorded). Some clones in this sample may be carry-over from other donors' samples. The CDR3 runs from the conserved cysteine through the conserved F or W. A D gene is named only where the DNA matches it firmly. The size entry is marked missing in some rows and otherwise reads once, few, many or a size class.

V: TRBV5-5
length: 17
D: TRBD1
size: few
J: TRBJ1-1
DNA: TGTGCCAGCAGCTTAACAGGGGATGGTCTTCTGAACACTGAAGCTTTCTTT
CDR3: CASSLTGDGLLNTEAFF

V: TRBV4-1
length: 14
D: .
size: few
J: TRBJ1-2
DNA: TGCGCCAGCAGCCAAGACCTGGGGCCCTATGGCTACACCTTC
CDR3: CASSQDLGPYGYTF

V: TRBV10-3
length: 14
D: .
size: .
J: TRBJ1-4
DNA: TGTGCCGTGGGTCCGGGAGCCCCTAATGAAAAACTGTTTTTT
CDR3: CAVGPGAPNEKLFF

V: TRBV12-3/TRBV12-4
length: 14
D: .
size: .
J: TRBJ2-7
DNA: TGTGCCAGCAAACTCGCGGGCCGTCCCTACGAGCAGTACTTC
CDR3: CASKLAGRPYEQYF

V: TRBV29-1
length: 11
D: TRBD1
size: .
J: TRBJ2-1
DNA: TGCAGTACGACAGGGTCCGATGAGCAGTTCTTC
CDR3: CSTTGSDEQFF

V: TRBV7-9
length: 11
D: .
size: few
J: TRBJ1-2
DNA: TGTGCCAGCAGCATGGGGGGAGGCTACACCTTC
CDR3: CASSMGGGYTF

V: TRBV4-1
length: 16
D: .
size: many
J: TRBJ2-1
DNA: TGCGCCAGCAGTCTAAACGGGGCAAGCTCCTACAATGAGCAGTTCTTC
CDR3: CASSLNGASSYNEQFF

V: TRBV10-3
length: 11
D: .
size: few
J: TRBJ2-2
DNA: TGTGCCATCAGGGCCTCCGGGGAGCTGTTTTTT
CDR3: CAIRASGELFF

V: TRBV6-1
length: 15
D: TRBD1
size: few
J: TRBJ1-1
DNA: TGTGCCAGCAGAAAGGGGGCGGGGATGAACACTGAAGCTTTCTTT
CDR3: CASRKGAGMNTEAFF

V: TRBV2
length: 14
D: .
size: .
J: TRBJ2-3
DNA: TGTGCCAGCATTCCCAGGGGAAGGTTGGATACGCAGTATTTT
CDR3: CASIPRGRLDTQYF

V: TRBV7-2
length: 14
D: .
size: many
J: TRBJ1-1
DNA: TGTGCCAGCAGCGCAACAGGCGGGAACACTGAAGCTTTCTTT
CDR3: CASSATGGNTEAFF

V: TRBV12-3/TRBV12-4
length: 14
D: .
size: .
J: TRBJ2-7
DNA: TGTGCCAGCAGAGGCGGGCAGCTCTCTACCAAACAGTACTTC
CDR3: CASRGGQLSTKQYF

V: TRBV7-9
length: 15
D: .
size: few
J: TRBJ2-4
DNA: TGTGCCAGCAGCCCACCTAAGGGGGTTCCGAACATTCAGTACTTC
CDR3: CASSPPKGVPNIQYF

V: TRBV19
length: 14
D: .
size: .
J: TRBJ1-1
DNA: TGTGCCAGTACCCAGACACTATTGAACACTGAAGCTTTCTTT
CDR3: CASTQTLLNTEAFF

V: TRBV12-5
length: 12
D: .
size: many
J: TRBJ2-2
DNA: TGTGCTAGTGGTCCTAACACCGGGGAGCTGTTTTTT
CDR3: CASGPNTGELFF